This TCR beta chain was obtained from a study of beta chain features in type 1 diabetes (dated by TCRdb to 2016 to 2018). Notes on the research overall: Patients and healthy donors did not differ in mean age, gender distribution, total cell number or subset yield. A total of just under 110,000,000 sorted cells were examined across all samples, and RNA yield correlated strongly with the number of cells per subset. In the study, TCRB repertoires of sorted circulating CD4+ T cell subsets from recently diagnosed type 1 diabetes patients were compared with those of matched healthy donors. Naive and central memory subsets were obtained from all 30 or so donors, but regulatory and stem cell-like memory subsets were isolated from only 8 patients and 8 healthy donors.

The table lists this clone with a few counts. What antigen it recognizes has not been identified. No clone much larger than this one lies a single base away; base qualities are absent. Findings and caveats that apply to the study as a whole: Patients with type 1 diabetes made fewer insertions and deleted more nucleotides at VDJ recombination sites, implying thymic rearrangement abnormalities. Sequencing cDNA rather than genomic DNA could over-represent highly expressing activated cells, although activation and CD3 levels did not differ between groups. PCR might favor shorter templates, but patient and control samples were amplified and corrected together, so any skew would affect both groups equally. Because the HLA sub-analyses included only small numbers of individuals, any influence of HLA type on TCRB rearrangement was left unresolved. In all four CD4+ subsets, TCRB CDR3 length was moderately but significantly shorter in type 1 diabetes patients. Naive, central memory and regulatory TCRB repertoires appeared to be more alike among patients than among healthy donors.

The entire isolated RNA was reverse transcribed using the High Capacity cDNA Reverse Transcription Kit, and thus expressed TCRB transcripts were sequenced. Deep immunoSEQ sequencing was applied to naive, central memory and regulatory T cell samples, giving an average of approximately 4 million total reads per sample. Sorted cells were lysed in RLT buffer and RNA was extracted with DNase-treated RNeasy Micro or Mini kits, depending on cell number. Each cell subset was processed on its own to prevent cross-contamination, while patient and healthy donor samples were processed together. Using the immunoSEQ multiplex PCR, TCRB sequences were amplified from cDNA into 87-bp fragments spanning the CDR3 region. The amplicons were sequenced using the Illumina HiSeq platform. The original methods were these. PCR bias was corrected computationally using synthetic template baselines, and reads within Hamming distance 2 were collapsed, with unmergeable singletons discarded. By aligning reads against IMGT, V, D and J genes, CDR3 length, and insertions or deletions at six rearrangement sites were assigned. Within each subset, clonotype counts were normalized to sorted cell number, after which true diversity and Gini coefficients were computed with the tcR R package. The overlap coefficient, calculated on TCRB nucleotide sequences, was used to measure repertoire sharing. As a proxy for the pre-selection repertoire, out-of-frame TCRB sequences from naive cells were analyzed. What TCRdb holds here is the immuneACCESS table cut down to in-frame rearrangements. Part of the clones is not present; checked against another copy, under half of the missing clones reflect an unresolved V gene, and the others are unexplained. V, J and clone size were drawn from that table, and D and trimming were deduced from the DNA. This sample lists 300,000 or so clones; 14% were detected once. The top ten clones comprise around 0.016% of the sample.

The CDR3 spans 13 residues, from the cysteine through the phenylalanine. Solely the CDR3 DNA is kept, with 39 bases framed from the first base. The V end loses 7 bases and the J end loses 0 bases, and a stretch of 5 bases separates them. Looking up the germline V gene yields CDR1 SGHRS and CDR2 YFSETQ. From each donor, a single peripheral blood sample of approximately 0.11 L on average was drawn into heparinised tubes. A BD FACSAria II was used to sort naive, central memory, regulatory and stem cell-like memory CD4+ T cells with a panel that included CD45RO, CCR7, CD25, CD127, CD95 and CD27. A purity above 95% was achieved for all sorted populations. Right away, PBMCs were isolated by Lymphoprep density gradient centrifugation and were stained directly, with no culture step. So that batch effects would be minimized, each experiment stained and sorted samples in pairs, pairing one healthy donor with one patient.

In this chain, TRBV5-1 is recombined with TRBJ2-6; the D gene cannot be named for sure. The clonotype was recovered from a man under 40 with type 1 diabetes. Specimen: naive CD4+ T cells from blood. The sample's cell subset or site, from its label and the paper: true naive CD4+ T cells. The bases read TGCGCCAGCCGCGCCTCTGGGGCCAACGTCCTGACTTTC. Translated, this is CASRASGANVLTF. The full variable domain, with segments outside the CDR3 supplied by the reference TRBV5-1 and TRBJ2-6 proteins, appears as KAGVTQTPRYLIKTRGQQVTLSCSPISGHRSVSWYQQTPGQGLQFLFEYFSETQRNKGNFPGRFSGRQFSNSRSEMNVSTLELGDSALYLCASRASGANVLTFGAGSRLTVL.